This T cell receptor (beta chain) comes out of a study of CD8 T cells in Susac syndrome. RNA was extracted with the RNeasy kit, and a quantity of 0.5 to 1 ug was reverse transcribed using random hexamers. TCRdb independently ran MiXCR on the immunoSEQ multiplex PCR reads; one entry per CDR3 protein. The repertoire has about 240,000 distinct CDR3 sequences, 90% to 96% of them found once; the top ten carry 0.1%. The CDR3 totals 13 residues. Germline V gene sequence: CDR1 SGHNT, CDR2 YYREEE (reference sequence). Trimming took off 0 bases at V and 6 bases at J, with 10 bases between the two ends. The chain couples TRBV5-4 to TRBJ2-7; D ambiguous. This sequence was found in a human donor with Susac syndrome. Sequencing used CD4+ T cells from PBMCs. The CDR3 loop is CASSLVSVGEQYF. The CDR3 coding sequence is TGTGCCAGCAGCTTGGTCTCCGTCGGCGAGCAGTACTTC.